Shown below are 10 T cell receptor beta chains from a single sample sequenced in a study of T cells in Graves' hyperthyroidism and ophthalmopathy. RNA transcripts served as the template for amplifying TCR beta CDR3 regions. The TCR CDR3 was amplified in a first-round RT-PCR using the HTBI primer set. TCRdb fed the multiplex PCR reads into MiXCR, producing one record per CDR3 protein. Counted here are around 540,000 distinct CDR3 sequences, roughly 50% occurring once; the ten biggest clones make up about 8.2%. The sample consisted of peripheral blood or thyroid tissue (not recorded which). These receptors all come from a woman in her late teens or twenties with Graves' hyperthyroidism.

The chain uses TRBV25-1 and TRBJ1-1; TRBD1 matches at 8 bases. The CDR3 totals 15 residues. V trimming: 4 bases; J trimming: 5 bases; junction bases outside the gene matches: 9. In germline, CDR1 is MGHDK, CDR2 SYGVNS. The CDR3 sequence is CASSANSGGGTEAFF. CDR3 nucleotide sequence: TGTGCCAGCAGTGCCAACTCAGGGGGCGGGACTGAAGCTTTCTTT.

V and J are TRBV19 and TRBJ1-5; the D is unclear. The germline CDR1 and CDR2 sequences are LNHDA and SQIVND (reference sequence). The CDR3 extends over 16 amino acids. Trimming took off 0 bases at V and 2 bases at J, with 11 bases between the two ends. The CDR3 nucleotides are TGTGCCAGTAGTATAGATCCGGGGAGGCGCAATCAGCCCCAGCATTTT. This sequence encodes CASSIDPGRRNQPQHF.

This clonotype was observed once. The chain recombines TRBV2 with TRBJ1-4; no clear D. V was trimmed by 7 bases and J by 8 bases, leaving 8 bases between them. The length of the CDR3 is 11 residues. The V gene's germline CDR1 is SNHLY and CDR2 FYNNEI. CDR3 in amino acids: CASIPDEKLFF. In DNA form, the CDR3 reads TGTGCCAGCATTCCGGACGAAAAACTGTTTTTT. The full variable domain, its missing parts supplied by reference TRBV2 and TRBJ1-4, is EPEVTQTPSHQVTQMGQEVILRCVPISNHLYFYWYRQILGQKVEFLVSFYNNEISEKSEIFDDQFSVERPDGSNFTLKIRSTKLEDSAMYFCASIPDEKLFFGSGTQLSVL.

This clonotype came up many times. This chain joins TRBV2 and TRBJ1-6; 7 nucleotides agree with TRBD1. This CDR3 is 15 amino acids long. J was trimmed by 3 bases and V by 3 bases; bases with no gene match: 2. Germline CDR1 is SNHLY and CDR2 is FYNNEI. The DNA for the CDR3 is TGTGCCAGCAGTGAGGACAGGCTCTATAATTCACCCCTCCACTTT. Protein product: CASSEDRLYNSPLHF.

At least ten counts were recorded for this clonotype. The rearrangement joins TRBV10-3 to TRBJ1-2; D is possibly TRBD1 (5 bases). Trimming removed 2 bases at V and 5 bases at J, with 6 bases between. Germline-derived CDR1 and CDR2 are ENHRY and SYGVKD. This CDR3 comprises 12 residues. The CDR3: CAISEGAYGYTF. The CDR3 nucleotides read TGTGCCATCAGTGAGGGGGCATATGGCTACACCTTC.

This chain links TRBV5-1 with TRBJ1-1, with TRBD1 matching over 7 bases. The V and J ends lost 4 bases and 7 bases, in that order; junction bases with no gene match: 4. The CDR3 has 12 amino acids. The germline V gene has CDR1 SGHRS and CDR2 YFSETQ. CDR3 in amino acids: CASSTTGFEAFF. The CDR3 DNA is TGCGCCAGCAGCACGACAGGGTTTGAAGCTTTCTTT.

The chain couples TRBV7-2 to TRBJ2-7, with TRBD2 as a possible D gene (6 bases). Per germline, CDR1 SGHTA and CDR2 FQGNSA. Trimming took 3 bases from V and 0 from J, leaving 9 bases between them. CDR3 size: 14 residues. CDR3 sequence reads: CASSFGSFSYEQYF. The CDR3 DNA reads TGTGCCAGCAGCTTCGGGAGTTTCTCCTACGAGCAGTACTTC.

This clonotype was seen at least ten times. V usage is TRBV29-1 and J usage is TRBJ2-5, with 9 bases fitting TRBD1. J gave up 5 bases and V 7 bases, and 14 bases lay outside the gene matches. Germline V gives CDR1 SQVTM, CDR2 ANQGSEA. CDR3 length: 15 residues. CDR3 bases: TGCAGCGCAGGGGACAGGGAGATTAGTAGCGAGACCCAGTACTTC. Its protein is CSAGDREISSETQYF.

The V call is TRBV12-3 or TRBV12-4, the J call TRBJ2-7; 7 nucleotides align to TRBD1. V trimming: 6 bases; J trimming: 3 bases; junction bases outside the gene matches: 11. The length of the CDR3 is 15 residues. CDR3 bases: TGTGCCAGCAGGGGAACGGGACAGCGTCACTACGAGCAGTACTTC. Protein sequence: CASRGTGQRHYEQYF.

The gene calls are TRBV2 and TRBJ1-4; TRBD1 is a possible D gene (6 bases). V dropped 7 bases and J dropped 8 bases, with 17 bases sitting between them. This CDR3 has 14 residues. Germline CDR1 and CDR2: SNHLY and FYNNEI. The CDR3 loop is CASTERARGEKLFF. DNA of the CDR3: TGTGCCAGCACGGAGAGGGCCAGGGGCGAAAAACTGTTTTTT.